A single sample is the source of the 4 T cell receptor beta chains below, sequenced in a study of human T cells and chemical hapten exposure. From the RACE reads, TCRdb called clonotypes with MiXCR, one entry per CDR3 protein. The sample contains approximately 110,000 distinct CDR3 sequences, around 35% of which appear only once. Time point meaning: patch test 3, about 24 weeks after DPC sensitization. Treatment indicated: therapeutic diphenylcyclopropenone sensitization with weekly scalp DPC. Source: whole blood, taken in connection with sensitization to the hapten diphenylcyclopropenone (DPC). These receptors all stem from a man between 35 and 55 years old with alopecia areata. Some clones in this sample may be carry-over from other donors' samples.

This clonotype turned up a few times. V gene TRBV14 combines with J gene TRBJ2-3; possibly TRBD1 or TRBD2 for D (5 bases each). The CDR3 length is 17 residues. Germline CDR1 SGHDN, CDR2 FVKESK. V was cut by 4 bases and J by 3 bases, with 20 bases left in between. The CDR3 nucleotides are TGTGCCAGCAGCCTAGAACGGGGCATTATGGTTACAGATACGCAGTATTTT. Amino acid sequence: CASSLERGIMVTDTQYF.

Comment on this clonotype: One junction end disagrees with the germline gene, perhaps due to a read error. The CDR3 DNA reads as TGCAGCGTCGAAGAGGCGGGCTCTGGGGCCAACGTCCTGACTTTC. Protein sequence: CSVEEAGSGANVLTF. V gene TRBV29-1 combines with J gene TRBJ2-6; a possible D gene is TRBD2 (5 bases). The CDR3 is 15 residues long. The germline V gene encodes CDR1 SQVTM and CDR2 ANQGSEA.

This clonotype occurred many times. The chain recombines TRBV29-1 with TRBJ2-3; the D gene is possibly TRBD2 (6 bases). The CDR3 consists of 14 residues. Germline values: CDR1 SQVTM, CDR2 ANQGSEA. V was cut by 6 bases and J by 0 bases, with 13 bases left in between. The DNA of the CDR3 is TGCAGCGTCAAGGGACTCCCAAGCACAGATACGCAGTATTTT. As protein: CSVKGLPSTDTQYF.

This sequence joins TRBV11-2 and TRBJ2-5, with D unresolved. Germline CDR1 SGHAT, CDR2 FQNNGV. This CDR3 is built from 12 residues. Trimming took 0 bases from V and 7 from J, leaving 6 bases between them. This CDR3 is CASSLDPRTQYF. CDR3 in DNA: TGTGCCAGCAGCTTAGATCCAAGGACCCAGTACTTC.